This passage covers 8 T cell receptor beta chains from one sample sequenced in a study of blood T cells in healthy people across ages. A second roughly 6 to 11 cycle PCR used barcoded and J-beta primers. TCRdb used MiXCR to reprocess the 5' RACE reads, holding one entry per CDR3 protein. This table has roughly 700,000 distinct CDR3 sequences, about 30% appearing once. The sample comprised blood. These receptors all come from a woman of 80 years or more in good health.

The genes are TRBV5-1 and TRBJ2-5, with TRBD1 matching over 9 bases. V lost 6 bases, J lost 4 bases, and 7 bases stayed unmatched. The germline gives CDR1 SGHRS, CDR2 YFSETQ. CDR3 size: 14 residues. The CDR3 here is CASTGDRVRETQYF. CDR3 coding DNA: TGCGCCAGCACGGGGGACAGGGTTCGAGAGACCCAGTACTTC.

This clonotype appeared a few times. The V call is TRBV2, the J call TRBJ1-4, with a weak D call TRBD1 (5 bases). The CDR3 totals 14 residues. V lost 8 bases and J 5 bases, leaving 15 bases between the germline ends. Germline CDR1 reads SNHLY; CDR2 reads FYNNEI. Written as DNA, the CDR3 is TGTGCCAGCTGCCAAGACAGAAGAAATGAAAAACTGTTTTTT. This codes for CASCQDRRNEKLFF.

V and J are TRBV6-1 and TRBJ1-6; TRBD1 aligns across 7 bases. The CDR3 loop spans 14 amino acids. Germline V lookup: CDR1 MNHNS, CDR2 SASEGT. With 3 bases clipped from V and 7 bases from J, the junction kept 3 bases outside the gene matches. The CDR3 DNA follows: TGTGCCAGCAGTGACCGGGACAGAAATTCACCCCTCCACTTT. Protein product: CASSDRDRNSPLHF.

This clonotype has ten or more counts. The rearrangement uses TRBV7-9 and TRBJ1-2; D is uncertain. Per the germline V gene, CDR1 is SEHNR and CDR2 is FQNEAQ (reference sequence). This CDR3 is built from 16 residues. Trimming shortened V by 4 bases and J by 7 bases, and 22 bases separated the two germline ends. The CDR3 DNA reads TGTGCCAGCAGCTACAGCAGGACCGACGGGGAAGGTGGCTACACCTTC. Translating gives CASSYSRTDGEGGYTF.

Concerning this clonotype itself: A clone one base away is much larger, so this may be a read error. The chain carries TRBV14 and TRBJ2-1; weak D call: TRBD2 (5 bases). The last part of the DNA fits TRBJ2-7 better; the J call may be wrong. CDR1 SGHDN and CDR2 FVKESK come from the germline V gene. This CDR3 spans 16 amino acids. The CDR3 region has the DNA TGTGCCAGCAGCCGGATCGGGGTTCGCTCCTACAATGAGCAGTACTTC. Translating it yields CASSRIGVRSYNEQYF.

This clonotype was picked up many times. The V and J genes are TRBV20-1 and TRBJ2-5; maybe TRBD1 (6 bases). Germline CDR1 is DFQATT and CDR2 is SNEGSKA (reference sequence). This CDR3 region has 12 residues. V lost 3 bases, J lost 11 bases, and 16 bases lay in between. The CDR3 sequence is CSASGDKTEQYF. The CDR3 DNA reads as TGCAGTGCTAGTGGGGACAAGACTGAGCAGTACTTC.

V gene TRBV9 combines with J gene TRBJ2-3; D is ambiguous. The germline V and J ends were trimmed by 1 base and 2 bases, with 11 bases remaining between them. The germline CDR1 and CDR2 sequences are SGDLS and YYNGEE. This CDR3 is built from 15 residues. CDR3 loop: CASSVSTRFTDTQYF. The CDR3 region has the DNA TGTGCCAGCAGCGTATCGACCAGGTTCACAGATACGCAGTATTTT. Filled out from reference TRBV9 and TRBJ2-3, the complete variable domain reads DSGVTQTPKHLITATGQRVTLRCSPRSGDLSVYWYQQSLDQGLQFLIQYYNGEERAKGNILERFSAQQFPDLHSELNLSSLELGDSALYFCASSVSTRFTDTQYFGPGTRLTVL.

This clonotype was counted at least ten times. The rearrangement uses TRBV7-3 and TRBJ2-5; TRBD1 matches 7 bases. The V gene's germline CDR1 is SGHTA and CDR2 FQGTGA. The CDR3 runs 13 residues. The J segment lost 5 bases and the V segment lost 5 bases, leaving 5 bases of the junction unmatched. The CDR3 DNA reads TGTGCCAGCAGCCGAGGGGGCATGGAGACCCAGTACTTC. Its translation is CASSRGGMETQYF.